Below, 25 T cell receptor beta chains from the same sample are listed, as sequenced in a study of blood T cell repertoires in COVID-19 (TCRdb year 2020). The library was generated by the immunoSEQ multiplex PCR assay. TCRdb carries this immuneACCESS record with in-frame sequences only. Its versions omit some clonotypes, under half of them owing to an unresolved V gene in the studies checked, with the rest unexplained. The sample yields over 80,000 clones; 80% were counted once. Over 9% of the sample goes to the ten largest clones. The sequencing sample was made of peripheral blood. The receptors were sampled from a woman between 70 and 85 years old with acute or convalescent COVID-19.

V gene TRBV3-1 (or the pseudogene TRBV3-2) combines with J gene TRBJ2-2; 10 nucleotides match TRBD2. Looked up from germline, CDR1 is LGHDT and CDR2 is YNNKEL (reference sequence). The CDR3 has 17 amino acids. V trimming: 6 bases; J trimming: 6 bases; junction bases outside the gene matches: 13. CDR3 in DNA: TGTGCCAGCAGTTCAATGAGGCTAGCGGGAGTAGCCGGGGAGCTGTTTTTT. Protein: CASSSMRLAGVAGELFF.

The rearrangement joins TRBV7-7 to TRBJ1-4; D is uncertain. This CDR3 is 13 amino acids long. The germline gives CDR1 SSHAT, CDR2 FNYEAQ (reference sequence). Trimming took off 5 bases at V and 7 bases at J, with 11 bases between the two ends. In DNA form, the CDR3 reads TGTGCCAGCAGCGCAGGTTCTGGTGAAAAACTGTTTTTT. Protein: CASSAGSGEKLFF.

V is TRBV28 and J is TRBJ2-6; D may be TRBD2 (6 bases). The CDR3 is made up of 14 amino acids. Trimming shortened V by 2 bases and J by 4 bases, and 6 bases separated the two germline ends. Germline CDR1 and CDR2: MDHEN and SYDVKM. The CDR3 region has the DNA TGTGCCAGCAGTTTAGCGGGAGGGGCCAACGTCCTGACTTTC. It translates to CASSLAGGANVLTF.

V is TRBV28 and J is TRBJ2-1; perhaps TRBD1 as D (6 bases). The germline CDR1 and CDR2 sequences are MDHEN and SYDVKM. The CDR3 is 14 residues long. V was clipped by 2 bases and J by 4 bases, with 9 bases between them. This chain's CDR3 is CASSLTGQYNEQFF. DNA of the CDR3: TGTGCCAGCAGTTTAACGGGACAATACAATGAGCAGTTCTTC.

For the CDR3, the DNA is TGTGCCAGCAGCCAAGCCTCTAGCGCCTACAATGAGCAGTTCTTC. This gives the protein CASSQASSAYNEQFF. The J gene is TRBJ2-1, the V gene TRBV3-1 (or the pseudogene TRBV3-2); a weak D match, TRBD2 (6 bases). This CDR3 is 15 amino acids long. CDR1 is LGHDT, CDR2 YNNKEL, per germline (reference sequence). Deletions cut 1 base from V and 2 bases from J, with 9 bases between.

The rearrangement uses TRBV5-4 and TRBJ1-2; 7 bases agree with TRBD1. The CDR3 length is 14 residues. The germline CDR1 and CDR2 sequences are SGHNT and YYREEE (reference sequence). The junction had 4 bases not matched to a gene; V was cut back by 3 bases and J by 2 bases. The CDR3 DNA reads TGTGCCAGCAGCTCGGGACAGAGAAACTATGGCTACACCTTC. Amino acids: CASSSGQRNYGYTF.

This chain uses TRBV6-5 with TRBJ2-7, with 12 positions matching TRBD1. With V trimmed by 6 bases and J by 7 bases, 7 bases remained unmatched. The CDR3 spans 14 residues. Germline-derived CDR1 and CDR2 are MNHEY and SVGAGI. The CDR3 bases are TGTGCCAGCAGCCGCGGGACAGGGGGCTCGGAGCAGTACTTC. Translating it yields CASSRGTGGSEQYF.

The chain has TRBV27 and TRBJ1-6; possibly TRBD1 for D (6 bases). The germline CDR1 and CDR2 sequences are MNHEY and SMNVEV (reference sequence). The CDR3 has 14 residues. V was shortened by 3 bases and J by 5 bases, with 8 bases between the two germline ends. The CDR3 nucleotides are TGTGCCAGCAGTTTTGGGACAAATAATTCACCCCTCCACTTT. This gives the protein CASSFGTNNSPLHF.

The table lists this clone with a few counts. The chain employs TRBV19 and TRBJ1-5, with 8 bases matching TRBD1. The CDR3 covers 16 residues. J was trimmed by 2 bases and V by 5 bases; bases with no gene match: 8. Germline V gives CDR1 LNHDA, CDR2 SQIVND (reference sequence). In DNA, the CDR3 is TGTGCCAGTAGTGCCCTCGGACAGGGAGGCAATCAGCCCCAGCATTTT. This sequence encodes CASSALGQGGNQPQHF.

This clone has more than one count but fewer than ten. The chain couples TRBV7-8 to TRBJ2-7; weak D call: TRBD1 (6 bases). V gave up 1 base and J gave up 7 bases, with 20 bases separating them. The V gene's germline CDR1 is SGHVS and CDR2 FQNEAQ. This CDR3 has 16 residues. CDR3 amino acids: CASSLGGLGQYGEQYF. As DNA, the CDR3 is TGTGCCAGCAGCTTAGGAGGATTAGGACAGTACGGAGAGCAGTACTTC.

This chain uses TRBV30 with TRBJ1-3; no firm D call. The CDR3 extends over 13 amino acids. The V end was cut by 2 bases, the J end by 0 bases, with 5 bases between. Germline CDR1 reads GTSNPN; CDR2 reads SVGIG (reference sequence). The CDR3 loop is CAWSTNSGNTIYF. CDR3 bases: TGTGCCTGGAGTACAAACTCTGGAAACACCATATATTTT.

This clone was detected only a few times. This sequence joins TRBV7-2 and TRBJ2-6, with 7 nucleotides matching TRBD1. V gave up 5 bases and J gave up 2 bases; unmatched junction bases: 3. CDR1 is SGHTA, CDR2 FQGNSA, per germline. This CDR3 region has 15 residues. The chain's CDR3 is CASSPTGTGANVLTF. CDR3 DNA sequence: TGTGCCAGCAGCCCGACAGGGACTGGGGCCAACGTCCTGACTTTC. Together with reference TRBV7-2 and TRBJ2-6, the CDR3 gives the full variable domain: GAGVSQSPSNKVTEKGKDVELRCDPISGHTALYWYRQSLGQGLEFLIYFQGNSAPDKSGLPSDRFSAERTGGSVSTLTIQRTQQEDSAVYLCASSPTGTGANVLTFGAGSRLTVL.

Worth noting for this clone: The same CDR3 is also encoded by other DNA sequences in this sample. The chain links TRBV19 to TRBJ2-1; perhaps TRBD2 as D (5 bases). With 6 bases removed from V and 0 bases from J, the gap between germline ends came to 6 bases. Germline lookup yields CDR1 LNHDA and CDR2 SQIVND (reference sequence). The CDR3 spans 13 residues. The CDR3 sequence is CASSRGSYNEQFF. The CDR3 bases are TGTGCCAGTAGCCGGGGCTCCTACAATGAGCAGTTCTTC.

This sequence joins TRBV7-3 and TRBJ2-2, with 7 bases lining up with TRBD2. Trimming at V came to 1 base and at J to 5 bases, leaving 1 base not matched to a gene. CDR1 and CDR2 from the germline V gene are SGHTA and FQGTGA. The CDR3 has 14 amino acids. The CDR3 DNA reads as TGTGCCAGCAGCTTAAGCGGGAGAACCGGGGAGCTGTTTTTT. It encodes CASSLSGRTGELFF.

The count of this clone is one. The V gene is TRBV7-3, the J gene TRBJ2-7, with D possibly TRBD1 on 6 matching bases. Germline V CDR1 and CDR2: SGHTA, FQGTGA. The CDR3 has 13 residues. Deletions cut 5 bases from V and 5 bases from J, with 13 bases between. The CDR3 sequence: CASSAGTIHEQYF. In DNA, the CDR3 is TGTGCCAGCAGCGCTGGGACAATCCACGAGCAGTACTTC.

V usage is TRBV27 and J usage is TRBJ1-1; D is undetermined. V lost 7 bases, J lost 0 bases, and 15 bases lay in between. The CDR3 has 15 amino acids. Looked up from germline, CDR1 is MNHEY and CDR2 is SMNVEV (reference sequence). CDR3 nucleotides: TGTGCCAGCATTCTCTCAGGCATATTGAACACTGAAGCTTTCTTT. Translated: CASILSGILNTEAFF.

This chain connects TRBV9 to TRBJ1-4, with a weak D call TRBD1 (5 bases). From germline, CDR1 is SGDLS and CDR2 YYNGEE. This CDR3 has 14 amino acids. V lost 0 bases and J lost 7, with 10 bases in between. Here the CDR3 reads CASSVASGGEKLFF. The CDR3 DNA follows: TGTGCCAGCAGCGTAGCCTCCGGGGGTGAAAAACTGTTTTTT.

V usage is TRBV3-1 (or the pseudogene TRBV3-2) and J usage is TRBJ1-4; D uncertain. The CDR3 is made up of 18 amino acids. V shed 0 bases and J shed 5 bases, with 19 bases lying between them. Germline loops: CDR1 LGHDT, CDR2 YNNKEL (reference sequence). The CDR3 DNA follows: TGTGCCAGCAGCCAAGATCTTTGGCGAGGGAATAGAAATGAAAAACTGTTTTTT. Its translation: CASSQDLWRGNRNEKLFF.

The chain couples TRBV7-6 to TRBJ1-5; 11 bases are a match to TRBD1. This CDR3 is 15 amino acids long. Germline loops: CDR1 SGHVS, CDR2 FNYEAQ. Germline trimming cut 4 bases from V and 6 bases from J; bases unmatched to any gene: 5. The CDR3 protein is CASSSGTGGSQPQHF. DNA of the CDR3: TGTGCCAGCAGCTCCGGGACAGGGGGTTCTCAGCCCCAGCATTTT.

The gene calls are TRBV10-2 and TRBJ1-3, with TRBD1 matching 7 bases. The CDR3 has 15 amino acids. V lost 0 bases, J lost 8 bases, and 7 bases stayed unmatched. Germline V gene data show CDR1 as WSHSY and CDR2 as SAAADI. DNA for the CDR3: TGCGCCAGCAGTGAGTCAAGGGGGCACTTAGACACCATATATTTT. It is translated as CASSESRGHLDTIYF.

V and J are TRBV18 and TRBJ2-7, with TRBD2 matching 13 bases. There are 15 residues in the CDR3. Trimming removed 6 bases from V and 4 bases from J; junction bases left unmatched: 6. Germline-derived CDR1 and CDR2 are KGHSH and LQKENI. The CDR3 region is CASSQGLAGAYEQYF. The CDR3 DNA reads as TGTGCCAGCTCCCAAGGACTAGCGGGAGCTTACGAGCAGTACTTC. Variable domain in full (rest from reference TRBV18 and TRBJ2-7): NAGVMQNPRHLVRRRGQEARLRCSPMKGHSHVYWYRQLPEEGLKFMVYLQKENIIDESGMPKERFSAEFPKEGPSILRIQQVVRGDSAAYFCASSQGLAGAYEQYFGPGTRLTVT.

This chain joins TRBV21-1 and TRBJ1-1; the table assigns TRBD1, which was not confirmed against the DNA. TRBV21-1 is recorded as a pseudogene. The CDR3 totals 17 residues. CDR3 in amino acids: CASSKARTGGDNTEAFF. The CDR3 DNA sequence: TGTGCCAGCAGCAAAGCGCGGACAGGGGGCGATAACACTGAAGCTTTCTTT.

V usage is TRBV9 and J usage is TRBJ2-1, with TRBD2 as a possible D gene (5 bases). Trimming shortened V by 0 bases and J by 4 bases, and 11 bases separated the two germline ends. This CDR3 contains 15 residues. Germline V gene data show CDR1 as SGDLS and CDR2 as YYNGEE. For the CDR3, the DNA is TGTGCCAGCAGCGTAGGGAGTAGCGATTACAATGAGCAGTTCTTC. Protein sequence: CASSVGSSDYNEQFF. Drawing the rest from reference TRBV9 and TRBJ2-1, the complete variable domain is DSGVTQTPKHLITATGQRVTLRCSPRSGDLSVYWYQQSLDQGLQFLIQYYNGEERAKGNILERFSAQQFPDLHSELNLSSLELGDSALYFCASSVGSSDYNEQFFGPGTRLTVL.

The V call is TRBV7-3, the J call TRBJ1-2; 10 bases match TRBD1. The germline V gene has CDR1 SGHTA and CDR2 FQGTGA. The CDR3 runs 15 residues. V lost 4 bases and J lost 4; bases outside the gene matches: 6. CDR3 coding DNA: TGTGCCAGCAGCTCCGGGACAGGGGCTCCCTATGGCTACACCTTC. Amino acids: CASSSGTGAPYGYTF.

The chain employs TRBV15 and TRBJ1-1; unclear D gene. The V gene lost 4 bases and the J gene lost 3 bases, with 9 bases spanning the gap. CDR1 LNHNV and CDR2 YYDKDF come from the germline V gene (reference sequence). The length of the CDR3 is 13 residues. This chain's CDR3 is CATSNEFYTEAFF. The CDR3 DNA reads TGTGCCACCAGCAACGAGTTTTACACTGAAGCTTTCTTT.